The source of this T cell receptor beta chain is a study of T cell changes during pregnancy in multiple sclerosis. Some clones are missing from TCRdb's copy, which holds only in-frame ones; the method was immunoSEQ multiplex PCR. The table lists 38,000 or so clones, less than 95% of them singletons. The CDR3 runs 14 residues. Trimming cost V 2 bases and J 6 bases, with 10 bases left between them. Germline V gives CDR1 MNHEY, CDR2 SVGAGI. The chain is built from TRBV6-5 and TRBJ1-4; tentative D call: TRBD1 (6 bases). Sequencing was performed on CD4+ T cells from peripheral blood mononuclear cells, taken in the second trimester of pregnancy. The clonotype originates from a female donor with multiple sclerosis, enrolled in a pregnancy study. CDR3 sequence: CASSYGGGHEKLFF. The CDR3 DNA follows: TGTGCCAGCAGTTACGGGGGCGGCCATGAAAAACTGTTTTTT.